The following is a T cell receptor beta chain sequence with its context. What it binds is unknown. Germline assignment: CDR1 SGHRS and CDR2 YFSETQ. The CDR3 is 14 residues long. V shed 6 bases and J shed 0 bases, with 12 bases lying between them. These data are taken from a study of T cells after yellow fever vaccination. Study-level points and caveats: Reappearance after the booster was observed for most primary-vaccination clones (96% CD4, about 85% CD8). In FACS-sorted repertoires, abundant clonotypes from the bulk population could appear as contaminants. A small proportion of clonotypes was detected in both the CD4 and CD8 compartments.

A universal primer site and UMIs were added as TCR cDNA was made by 5'RACE template switching. TCRdb used MiXCR to reprocess the 5' RACE reads, holding one entry per CDR3 protein. The table has about 230,000 distinct CDR3 sequences, around 6.7% seen once. Sample: CD4+ T cells sorted from PBMCs, taken on the day of the yellow fever booster vaccination. This sequence originates from a man aged 30 to 45 who received the YFV17D yellow fever vaccine. The rearrangement uses TRBV5-1 and TRBJ2-5; D might be TRBD2 (5 bases). The CDR3 region has the DNA TGCGCCAGCACCGGGGTAGAGTACCAAGAGACCCAGTACTTC. This encodes CASTGVEYQETQYF.